Included here is one TCR beta chain sequence, with context. This specimen belongs to a study of blood T cell repertoires in COVID-19. Study-level background: T cells, B-cell-depleted T cells, or PBMCs provided the cDNA or gDNA that served as material.

The V gene's germline CDR1 is SEHNR and CDR2 FQNEAQ (reference sequence). The CDR3 has 17 amino acids. V dropped 1 base and J dropped 6 bases, with 20 bases sitting between them. Using immunoSEQ multiplex PCR, the repertoire was profiled, and TCRdb retains in-frame clones only, with some absent. This table has more than 200,000 clones, around four fifths appearing once. This receptor was obtained from a man aged 55-75 years with acute or convalescent COVID-19. The chain couples TRBV7-9 to TRBJ2-3; a weak D match, TRBD1 (6 bases). Sequencing used peripheral blood. The CDR3 nucleotides read TGTGCCAGCAGCTTAGGGGCCTTTGCGAAAACAGGGGATACGCAGTATTTT. This gives the protein CASSLGAFAKTGDTQYF.